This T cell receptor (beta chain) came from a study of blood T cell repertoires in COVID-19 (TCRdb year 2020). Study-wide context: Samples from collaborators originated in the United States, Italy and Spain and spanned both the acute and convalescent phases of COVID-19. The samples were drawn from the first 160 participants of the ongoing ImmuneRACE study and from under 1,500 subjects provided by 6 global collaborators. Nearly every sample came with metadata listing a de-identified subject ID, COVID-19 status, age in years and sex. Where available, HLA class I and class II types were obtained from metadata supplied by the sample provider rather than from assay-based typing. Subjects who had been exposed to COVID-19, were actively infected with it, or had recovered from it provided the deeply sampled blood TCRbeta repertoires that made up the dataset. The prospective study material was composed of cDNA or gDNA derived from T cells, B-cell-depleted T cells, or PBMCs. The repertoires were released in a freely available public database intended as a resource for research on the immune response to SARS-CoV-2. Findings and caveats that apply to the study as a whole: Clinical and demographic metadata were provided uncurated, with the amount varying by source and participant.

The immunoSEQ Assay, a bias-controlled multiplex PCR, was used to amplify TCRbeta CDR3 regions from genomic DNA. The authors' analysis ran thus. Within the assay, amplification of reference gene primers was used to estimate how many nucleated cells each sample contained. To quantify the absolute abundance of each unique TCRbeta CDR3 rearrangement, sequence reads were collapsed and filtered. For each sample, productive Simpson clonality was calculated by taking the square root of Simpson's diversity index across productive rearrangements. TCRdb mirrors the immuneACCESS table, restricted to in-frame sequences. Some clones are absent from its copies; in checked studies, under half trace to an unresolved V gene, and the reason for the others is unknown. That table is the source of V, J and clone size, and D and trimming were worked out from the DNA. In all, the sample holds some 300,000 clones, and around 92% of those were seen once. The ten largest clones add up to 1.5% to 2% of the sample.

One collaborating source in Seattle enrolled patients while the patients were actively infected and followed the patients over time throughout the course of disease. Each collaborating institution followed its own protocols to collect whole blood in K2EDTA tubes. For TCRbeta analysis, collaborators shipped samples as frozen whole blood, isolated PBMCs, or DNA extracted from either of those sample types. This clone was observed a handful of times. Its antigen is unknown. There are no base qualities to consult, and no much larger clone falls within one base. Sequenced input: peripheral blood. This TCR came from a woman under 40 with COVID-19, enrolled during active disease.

CDR3 reads: CASSLTENTEAFF. The DNA sequence is as follows: TGTGCCAGCAGCCTTACAGAGAACACTGAAGCTTTCTTT. Recombination linked TRBV6-2 or TRBV6-3 to TRBJ1-1; too little of a D gene remains to name it. The germline V gene sets CDR1 to MNHEY and CDR2 to SVGEGT. The CDR3 measures 13 amino acids from cysteine to phenylalanine. Solely the CDR3 DNA is kept, with 39 bases framed from the first base. V is reduced by 6 bases and J by 1 base, leaving a spacing of 9 bases between them.